These 5 T cell receptor beta chains were all obtained from the same sample, sequenced in a study of T cells after yellow fever vaccination. TCRdb re-called the 5' RACE reads with MiXCR, one entry per CDR3 protein. The table has roughly 68,000 distinct CDR3 sequences, over 6% seen once. Sequencing was performed on CD8+ T cells sorted from PBMCs, taken more than 40 days after the first yellow fever vaccination. These receptors came from a man aged 18 to 30 who received the YFV17D yellow fever vaccine.

The rearrangement uses TRBV9 and TRBJ2-1; 7 bases fit TRBD1. CDR3 length: 14 amino acids. Germline V gene data show CDR1 as SGDLS and CDR2 as YYNGEE. V trimming: 3 bases; J trimming: 8 bases; junction bases outside the gene matches: 8. CDR3 in amino acids: CASSAGTEGYEQFF. The DNA for the CDR3 is TGTGCCAGCAGCGCCGGGACAGAGGGCTATGAGCAGTTCTTC. Based on the CDR3 plus reference TRBV9 and TRBJ2-1, the full variable domain is DSGVTQTPKHLITATGQRVTLRCSPRSGDLSVYWYQQSLDQGLQFLIQYYNGEERAKGNILERFSAQQFPDLHSELNLSSLELGDSALYFCASSAGTEGYEQFFGPGTRLTVL.

There are many counts of this clonotype. The chain couples TRBV6-2 or TRBV6-3 to TRBJ1-2, with a weak D call TRBD1 (6 bases). V lost 6 bases and J lost 4, with 21 bases in between. CDR1 MNHEY and CDR2 SVGEGT come from the germline V gene. This CDR3 comprises 16 residues. The CDR3 here is CASSQDGTTGFYGYTF. The CDR3 DNA sequence: TGTGCCAGCAGCCAAGACGGGACAACGGGCTTCTATGGCTACACCTTC.

This clonotype has ten or more counts. The V gene is TRBV3-1, the J gene TRBJ2-5; 9 nucleotides line up with TRBD2. V shed 1 base and J 2 bases; nucleotides not matched to a gene: 5. CDR1 and CDR2 (germline): LGHDT, YNNKEL (reference sequence). The CDR3 length is 16 residues. DNA of the CDR3: TGTGCCAGCAGCCAAGTCCTAGCGGGGTTGCAAGAGACCCAGTACTTC. As protein: CASSQVLAGLQETQYF.

CDR3 residues: CASSEPGGDNSPLHF. For the CDR3, the DNA is TGTGCCAGCAGTGAACCAGGGGGAGATAATTCACCCCTCCACTTT. This rearrangement joins TRBV6-1 to TRBJ1-6; TRBD1 matches at 7 bases. The V gene end was trimmed by 2 bases and the J gene end by 5 bases; junction bases not matched to a gene: 3. The CDR3 spans 15 residues. The germline V gene has CDR1 MNHNS and CDR2 SASEGT.

This clonotype was seen only a few times. The chain joins TRBV4-1 to TRBJ2-1; D might be TRBD2 (5 bases). V was clipped by 3 bases and J by 9 bases, with 15 bases between them. Germline lookup yields CDR1 MGHRA and CDR2 YSYEKL. This CDR3 has 14 residues. CDR3 bases: TGCGCCAGCAGCCACGACCTACTAGTCCCTGAGCAGTTCTTC. Encoded protein: CASSHDLLVPEQFF.